The clone carrying this T cell receptor beta chain was counted at least ten times. This sample's time point: persistent/refractory GD, antithyroid drugs over 5 years with positive TRAb. Extracted RNA from PBMCs served as the source of the TCR library. These data come from a study of regulatory T cells in long-lasting Graves disease. Trimming cost V 0 bases and J 4 bases, with 7 bases left between them. The CDR3 spans 13 residues. CDR1 and CDR2 (germline): SGHAT, FQNNGV. Construction of the TCR beta libraries employed iRepertoire HTBI primers in conjunction with Arm-PCR of CDR3 regions. TCRdb re-derived calls from the multiplex PCR reads in MiXCR, one entry per CDR3 protein. The sample consists of approximately 350,000 distinct CDR3 sequences, approximately 23% of them appearing once.

The sequencing here drew on peripheral blood mononuclear cells (PBMCs), taken when the disease was refractory, from a patient treated with antithyroid drugs. This chain uses TRBV11-2 with TRBJ2-7; D is undetermined. The clonotype comes from a middle-aged woman with Graves disease. CDR3 bases: TGTGCCAGCAGCTTAGATCGGCAATACGAGCAGTACTTC. Residues: CASSLDRQYEQYF.